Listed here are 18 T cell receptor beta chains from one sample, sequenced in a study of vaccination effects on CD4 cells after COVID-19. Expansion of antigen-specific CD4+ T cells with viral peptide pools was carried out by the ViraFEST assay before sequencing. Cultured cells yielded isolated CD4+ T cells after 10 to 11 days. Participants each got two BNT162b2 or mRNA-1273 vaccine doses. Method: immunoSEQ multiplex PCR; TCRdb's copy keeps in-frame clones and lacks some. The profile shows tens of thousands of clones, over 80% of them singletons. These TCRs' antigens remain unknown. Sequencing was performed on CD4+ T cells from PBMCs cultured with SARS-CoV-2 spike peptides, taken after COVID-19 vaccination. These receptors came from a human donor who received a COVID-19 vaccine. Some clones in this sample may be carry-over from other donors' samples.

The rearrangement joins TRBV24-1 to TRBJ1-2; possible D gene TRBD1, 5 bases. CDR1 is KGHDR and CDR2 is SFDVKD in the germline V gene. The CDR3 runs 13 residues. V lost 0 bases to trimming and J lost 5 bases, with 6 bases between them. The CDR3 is CATSDLGGYGYTF. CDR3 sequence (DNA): TGTGCCACCAGTGATTTGGGGGGATATGGCTACACCTTC.

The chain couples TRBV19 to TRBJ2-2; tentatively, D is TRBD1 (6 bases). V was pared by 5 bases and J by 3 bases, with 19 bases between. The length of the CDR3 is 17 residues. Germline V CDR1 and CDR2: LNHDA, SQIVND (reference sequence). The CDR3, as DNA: TGTGCCAGTAGTCTCACCGGACAGCCACGGGACACCGGGGAGCTGTTTTTT. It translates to CASSLTGQPRDTGELFF.

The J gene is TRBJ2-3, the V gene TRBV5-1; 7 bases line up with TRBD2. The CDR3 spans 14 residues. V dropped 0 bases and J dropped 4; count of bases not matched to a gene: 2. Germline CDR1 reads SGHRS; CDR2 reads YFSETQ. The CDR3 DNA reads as TGCGCCAGCAGCTTGGGACTAGCCTCAGATACGCAGTATTTT. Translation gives CASSLGLASDTQYF.

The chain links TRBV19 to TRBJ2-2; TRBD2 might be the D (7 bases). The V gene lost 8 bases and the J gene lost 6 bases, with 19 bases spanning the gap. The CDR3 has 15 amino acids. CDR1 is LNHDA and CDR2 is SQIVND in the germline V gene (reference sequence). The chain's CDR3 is CASGTVGGRAGELFF. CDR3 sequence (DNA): TGTGCCAGTGGGACCGTAGGGGGGAGGGCCGGGGAGCTGTTTTTT.

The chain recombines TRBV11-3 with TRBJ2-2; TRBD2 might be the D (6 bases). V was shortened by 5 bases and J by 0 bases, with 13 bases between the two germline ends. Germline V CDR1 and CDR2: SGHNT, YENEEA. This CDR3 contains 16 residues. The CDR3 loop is CASSRDSGTNTGELFF. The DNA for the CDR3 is TGTGCCAGCAGCCGAGATAGCGGAACGAACACCGGGGAGCTGTTTTTT.

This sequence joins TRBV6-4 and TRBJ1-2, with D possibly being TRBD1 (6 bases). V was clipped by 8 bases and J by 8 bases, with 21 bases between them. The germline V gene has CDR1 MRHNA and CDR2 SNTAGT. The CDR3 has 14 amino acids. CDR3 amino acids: CASSEGGDVRGYTF. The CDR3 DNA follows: TGTGCCAGCTCAGAAGGGGGAGACGTGAGGGGCTACACCTTC.

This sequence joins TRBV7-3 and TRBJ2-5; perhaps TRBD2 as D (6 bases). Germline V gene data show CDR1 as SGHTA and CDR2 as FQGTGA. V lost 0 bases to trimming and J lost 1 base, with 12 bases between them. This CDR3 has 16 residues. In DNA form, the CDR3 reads TGTGCCAGCAGCTTAACCGGGAGAGTATCCCAAGAGACCCAGTACTTC. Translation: CASSLTGRVSQETQYF. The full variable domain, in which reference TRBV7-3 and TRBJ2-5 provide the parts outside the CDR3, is GAGVSQTPSNKVTEKGKYVELRCDPISGHTALYWYRQSLGQGPEFLIYFQGTGAADDSGLPNDRFFAVRPEGSVSTLKIQRTERGDSAVYLCASSLTGRVSQETQYFGPGTRLLVL.

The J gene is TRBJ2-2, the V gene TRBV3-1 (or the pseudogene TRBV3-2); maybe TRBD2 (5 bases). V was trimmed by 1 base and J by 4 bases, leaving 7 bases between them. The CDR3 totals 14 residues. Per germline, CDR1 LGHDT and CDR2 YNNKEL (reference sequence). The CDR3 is CASSQGRTTGELFF. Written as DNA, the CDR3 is TGTGCCAGCAGCCAAGGGAGGACCACCGGGGAGCTGTTTTTT.

CDR3 in amino acids: CASSPPPGDTGELFF. The CDR3 DNA reads TGTGCCAGCTCACCACCGCCAGGGGACACCGGGGAGCTGTTTTTT. The chain links TRBV18 to TRBJ2-2; possibly TRBD1 for D (6 bases). Trimming left V 0 bases short and J 3 bases short, with 8 bases between. Germline V gene lookup returns CDR1 KGHSH and CDR2 LQKENI. This CDR3 has 15 residues.

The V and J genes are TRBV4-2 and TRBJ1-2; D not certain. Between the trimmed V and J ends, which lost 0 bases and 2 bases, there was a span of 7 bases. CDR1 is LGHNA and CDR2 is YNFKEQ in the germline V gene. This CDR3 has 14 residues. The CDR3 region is CASSQDWQNYGYTF. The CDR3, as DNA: TGTGCCAGCAGCCAAGACTGGCAGAACTATGGCTACACCTTC.

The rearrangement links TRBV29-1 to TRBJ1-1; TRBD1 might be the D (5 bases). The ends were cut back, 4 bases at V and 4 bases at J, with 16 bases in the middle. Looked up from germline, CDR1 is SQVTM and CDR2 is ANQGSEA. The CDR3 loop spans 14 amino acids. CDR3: CSVADGGRVTEAFF. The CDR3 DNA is TGCAGCGTTGCTGATGGGGGGAGAGTCACTGAAGCTTTCTTT.

The CDR3 reads CASTQDRGKQETQYF. The CDR3 coding sequence is TGTGCCAGCACCCAGGACAGGGGCAAACAAGAGACCCAGTACTTC. J is TRBJ2-5 and V is TRBV2, with 9 bases aligning to TRBD1. Germline loops: CDR1 SNHLY, CDR2 FYNNEI. CDR3 length equals 15 residues. V lost 7 bases, J lost 2 bases, and 8 bases stayed unmatched.

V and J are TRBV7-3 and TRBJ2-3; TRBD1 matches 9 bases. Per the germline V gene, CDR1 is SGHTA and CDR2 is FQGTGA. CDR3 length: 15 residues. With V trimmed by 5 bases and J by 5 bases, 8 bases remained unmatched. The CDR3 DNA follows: TGTGCCAGCAGCCTTAACAGGGGGCAGGAAGATACGCAGTATTTT. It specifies CASSLNRGQEDTQYF.

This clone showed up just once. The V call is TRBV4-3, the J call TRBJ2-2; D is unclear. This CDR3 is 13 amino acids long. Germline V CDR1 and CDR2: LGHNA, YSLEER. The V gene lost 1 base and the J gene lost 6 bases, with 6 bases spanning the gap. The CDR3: CASSQVRSGELFF. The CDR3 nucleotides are TGCGCCAGCAGCCAAGTACGGTCCGGGGAGCTGTTTTTT.

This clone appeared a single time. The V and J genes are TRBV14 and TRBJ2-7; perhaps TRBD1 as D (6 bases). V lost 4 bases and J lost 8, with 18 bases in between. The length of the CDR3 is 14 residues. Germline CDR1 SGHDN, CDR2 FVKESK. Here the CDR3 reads CASSPLTSTGQQYV. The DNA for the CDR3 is TGTGCCAGCAGCCCTCTCACCTCAACAGGGCAGCAGTACGTC.

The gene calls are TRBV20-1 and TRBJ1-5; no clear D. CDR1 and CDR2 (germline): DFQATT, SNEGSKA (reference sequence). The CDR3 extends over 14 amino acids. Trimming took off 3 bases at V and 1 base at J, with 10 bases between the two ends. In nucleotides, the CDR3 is TGCAGTGCTAGTGCCGACACGAGCAATCAGCCCCAGCATTTT. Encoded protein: CSASADTSNQPQHF.

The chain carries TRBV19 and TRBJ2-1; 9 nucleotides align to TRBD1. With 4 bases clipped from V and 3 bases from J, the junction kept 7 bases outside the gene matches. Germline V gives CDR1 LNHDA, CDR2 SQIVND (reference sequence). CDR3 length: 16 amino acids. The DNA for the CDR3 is TGTGCCAGTAGTACCGAGACAGGGGGGGTCTACAATGAGCAGTTCTTC. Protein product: CASSTETGGVYNEQFF.

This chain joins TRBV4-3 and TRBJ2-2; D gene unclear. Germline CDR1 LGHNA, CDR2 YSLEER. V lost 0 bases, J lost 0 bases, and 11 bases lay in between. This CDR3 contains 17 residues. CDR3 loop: CASSQDVRRANTGELFF. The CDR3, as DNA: TGCGCCAGCAGCCAAGATGTGAGAAGAGCGAACACCGGGGAGCTGTTTTTT.